The sequence of this TCR beta chain was determined in a study of blood T cell repertoires in COVID-19. TCRdb's table, derived via immunoSEQ multiplex PCR, lists solely in-frame clones and lacks some. The sample includes 150,000 or so clones, approximately 86% of them seen just once. The CDR3 loop spans 16 amino acids. The ends lost 6 bases at V and 8 bases at J; junction bases unmatched: 11. Germline V gene sequence: CDR1 LGHNA, CDR2 YNFKEQ. J is TRBJ2-1 and V is TRBV4-2, with TRBD2 identical over 12 bases. Specimen: peripheral blood. This clonotype was sampled from a woman between 65 and 79 years old with acute or convalescent COVID-19. CDR3 region: CASRELAGGGSDEQFF. The CDR3 DNA reads as TGTGCCAGCAGAGAACTAGCGGGGGGAGGTTCCGATGAGCAGTTCTTC.